These 27 T cell receptor beta chains share one sample of origin, sequenced in a study of OX40 agonist ivuxolimab in advanced cancers. Clones were read by immunoSEQ multiplex PCR, and TCRdb kept only the in-frame ones, dropping some. Of 65,000 to 95,000 clones in the sample, around 86% were seen once. The sequencing here drew on CD4+ or CD8+ T cells sorted from blood, taken in a trial of the OX40 agonist ivuxolimab. Receptor source: an adult with an advanced solid tumor such as melanoma, head and neck, liver or kidney cancer.

The J gene is TRBJ2-3, the V gene TRBV5-6, with 14 bases aligning to TRBD2. V shed 2 bases and J 6 bases; nucleotides not matched to a gene: 5. This CDR3 region has 16 residues. Per the germline V gene, CDR1 is SGHDT and CDR2 is YYEEEE. Here the CDR3 reads CASSLVGLAGVDTQYF. Here the CDR3 DNA reads TGTGCCAGCAGCTTAGTGGGACTAGCGGGAGTGGATACGCAGTATTTT.

The chain joins TRBV5-6 to TRBJ1-1, with a tentative D call TRBD1 (6 bases). This CDR3 contains 14 residues. CDR1 SGHDT and CDR2 YYEEEE come from the germline V gene. Trimming removed 4 bases from V and 1 base from J, with 11 bases in between. The CDR3 nucleotides are TGTGCCAGCAGCAGGGGGGGTTGGAACACTGAAGCTTTCTTT. Protein product: CASSRGGWNTEAFF.

V gene TRBV19 combines with J gene TRBJ2-5, with 11 positions matching TRBD2. The V segment lost 3 bases and the J segment 2 bases; nucleotides outside the gene matches: 5. This CDR3 is 16 amino acids long. Germline values: CDR1 LNHDA, CDR2 SQIVND (reference sequence). CDR3 sequence: CASSMRLAGHQETQYF. DNA of the CDR3: TGTGCCAGTAGTATGCGACTAGCGGGGCATCAAGAGACCCAGTACTTC.

This chain connects TRBV7-9 to TRBJ2-3; D is possibly TRBD2 (6 bases). Trimming shortened V by 7 bases and J by 0 bases, and 11 bases separated the two germline ends. This CDR3 has 14 amino acids. Germline V gene sequence: CDR1 SEHNR, CDR2 FQNEAQ (reference sequence). CDR3 protein: CASTPGVSTDTQYF. CDR3 bases: TGTGCCAGCACCCCGGGGGTTAGCACAGATACGCAGTATTTT.

The rearrangement links TRBV11-2 to TRBJ1-5; 7 bases agree with TRBD1. CDR3 length equals 15 residues. The junction had 3 bases not matched to a gene; V was cut back by 1 base and J by 3 bases. CDR1 SGHAT and CDR2 FQNNGV come from the germline V gene. CDR3 protein: CASSLGDRPNQPQHF. The CDR3 DNA follows: TGTGCCAGCAGCTTAGGGGACAGACCCAATCAGCCCCAGCATTTT.

The rearrangement uses TRBV7-9 and TRBJ2-7; D call uncertain. From germline, CDR1 is SEHNR and CDR2 FQNEAQ (reference sequence). The CDR3 totals 12 residues. The ends were cut back, 1 base at V and 2 bases at J, with 3 bases in the middle. In DNA form, the CDR3 reads TGTGCCAGCAGCTTAGTCCCCTACGAGCAGTACTTC. Its protein product is CASSLVPYEQYF.

In this sample, this clone turned up once. Because it lacks the conserved phenylalanine or tryptophan at the end, this CDR3 is likely a read error. Because the CDR3's place on the DNA is in doubt, the DNA is left out and the CDR3 is given as listed by TCRdb. The gene calls are TRBV20-1 and TRBJ1-1. The CDR3 has 11 amino acids, counting both end residues. The germline V gene has CDR1 DFQATT and CDR2 SNEGSKA (reference sequence). The CDR3 loop reads CSASGRQIGNY.

The chain employs TRBV1 and TRBJ2-7; the table's D call, TRBD2, has no DNA check behind it. TRBV1 is a recognized pseudogene. The CDR3 sequence is 19 residues long. DNA for the CDR3: TGCACCAGCAGCCAAGCCATCGGACCTAGCGGGAGCCCCATATACGAGCAGTACTTC. Its protein is CTSSQAIGPSGSPIYEQYF.

This chain connects TRBV10-3 to TRBJ2-7, with D possibly called TRBD1 or TRBD2 (7 bases each). The V gene lost 7 bases and the J gene lost 6 bases, with 16 bases spanning the gap. CDR1 and CDR2 from the germline V gene are ENHRY and SYGVKD. The length of the CDR3 is 13 residues. The CDR3 region has the DNA TGTGCCATCAAAAAAGACAGGGAGGGCGAGCAGTACTTC. This gives the protein CAIKKDREGEQYF.

The chain is built from TRBV27 and TRBJ2-3; perhaps D is TRBD1 or TRBD2 (5 bases each). CDR1 and CDR2 (germline): MNHEY, SMNVEV (reference sequence). CDR3 length equals 13 residues. With 5 bases removed from V and 1 base from J, the gap between germline ends came to 7 bases. DNA of the CDR3: TGTGCCAGCAGTCAGGGACGCACAGATACGCAGTATTTT. Its translation: CASSQGRTDTQYF.

The sample holds one count of this clone. The genes are TRBV19 and TRBJ1-1; D not certain. CDR1 is LNHDA, CDR2 SQIVND, per germline (reference sequence). The CDR3 extends over 14 amino acids. Trimming stripped 4 bases from V and 1 base from J, with 10 bases between. In nucleotides, the CDR3 is TGTGCCAGTAGTAGTTGGGGAGGGAACACTGAAGCTTTCTTT. It encodes CASSSWGGNTEAFF. The variable domain in full, completed from reference TRBV19 and TRBJ1-1, reads DGGITQSPKYLFRKEGQNVTLSCEQNLNHDAMYWYRQDPGQGLRLIYYSQIVNDFQKGDIAEGYSVSREKKESFPLTVTSAQKNPTAFYLCASSSWGGNTEAFFGQGTRLTVV.

The rearrangement joins TRBV5-4 to TRBJ2-3; D unresolved. Germline V lookup: CDR1 SGHNT, CDR2 YYREEE (reference sequence). V was cut by 2 bases and J by 2 bases, with 9 bases left in between. The CDR3 has 14 amino acids. CDR3 DNA sequence: TGTGCCAGCAGCTTAGGGTCTCTCACAGATACGCAGTATTTT. Protein sequence: CASSLGSLTDTQYF.

V usage is TRBV5-4 and J usage is TRBJ1-3; D might be TRBD1 (6 bases). The ends were cut back, 0 bases at V and 4 bases at J, with 17 bases in the middle. The CDR3 runs 17 residues. CDR1 and CDR2 from the germline V gene are SGHNT and YYREEE (reference sequence). The CDR3 loop is CASSLELGGRAGNTIYF. The CDR3 region has the DNA TGTGCCAGCAGCTTGGAGTTGGGGGGGCGCGCGGGAAACACCATATATTTT.

J is TRBJ1-2 and V is TRBV12-1. TRBV12-1 constitutes a pseudogene. The CDR3 has 14 amino acids. The CDR3 loop is CASSFVPVGYGYTF. In DNA, the CDR3 is TGTGCCAGCAGCTTTGTACCTGTCGGGTATGGCTACACCTTC.

This clone was recorded only once. The chain has TRBV6-5 and TRBJ1-1; unclear D gene. The ends were cut back, 5 bases at V and 5 bases at J, with 15 bases in the middle. Germline CDR1 reads MNHEY; CDR2 reads SVGAGI. This CDR3 comprises 14 residues. The CDR3 loop reads CASSPRGPGTEAFF. The DNA for the CDR3 is TGTGCCAGCAGTCCCCGAGGCCCGGGGACTGAAGCTTTCTTT.

The chain employs TRBV10-3 and TRBJ2-5; D is unclear. The CDR3 is made up of 14 amino acids. The V gene's germline CDR1 is ENHRY and CDR2 SYGVKD. The V end was cut by 8 bases, the J end by 6 bases, with 19 bases between. This CDR3 is CAIGNNDGGKTQYF. The CDR3 region has the DNA TGTGCCATCGGAAATAATGACGGTGGGAAGACCCAGTACTTC.

This clone has a handful of counts. This chain joins TRBV4-3 and TRBJ2-7; D unclear. The CDR3 is made up of 14 amino acids. CDR1 and CDR2 from the germline V gene are LGHNA and YSLEER. V was pared by 0 bases and J by 4 bases, with 10 bases between. CDR3: CASSQDITIYEQYF. CDR3 coding DNA: TGCGCCAGCAGCCAAGATATAACAATTTACGAGCAGTACTTC.

This clone was detected only a few times. V and J are TRBV5-8 and TRBJ1-5; 8 bases match TRBD1. Per germline, CDR1 SGHTS and CDR2 YDEGEE. The V gene end was trimmed by 1 base and the J gene end by 12 bases; junction bases not matched to a gene: 9. The CDR3 runs to 14 residues. CDR3 DNA: TGTGCCAGCAGCTTGAGACAGGGGAGAAGCCGCCAGCATTTT. It specifies CASSLRQGRSRQHF.

The chain recombines TRBV7-6 with TRBJ1-4; possibly TRBD1 for D (6 bases). V was cut by 1 base and J by 10 bases, with 13 bases left in between. Germline CDR1 reads SGHVS; CDR2 reads FNYEAQ. This CDR3 contains 14 residues. The CDR3 here is CASSLDRVLGKLFF. CDR3 coding DNA: TGTGCCAGCAGCTTAGACAGGGTGTTGGGAAAACTGTTTTTT.

The sample holds one count of this clone. The chain uses TRBV28 and TRBJ2-7, with 10 bases identical to TRBD2. In germline, CDR1 is MDHEN, CDR2 SYDVKM. J lost 2 bases, V lost 5 bases, and 6 bases had no gene match. The CDR3 sequence is 15 residues long. The DNA of the CDR3 is TGTGCCAGCAGTCGCAGGCTAGCGGGGGCCTACGAGCAGTACTTC. Its translation is CASSRRLAGAYEQYF.

The gene calls are TRBV10-3 and TRBJ2-3; D gene ambiguous. Trimming took off 6 bases at V and 2 bases at J, with 3 bases between the two ends. The CDR3 consists of 11 residues. The germline V gene has CDR1 ENHRY and CDR2 SYGVKD. CDR3 nucleotide sequence: TGTGCCATCAGGGTCACAGATACGCAGTATTTT. Protein sequence: CAIRVTDTQYF.

The CDR3 DNA sequence: TGTGCCAGCAGCCAGCCAGAATTGAATGAAAAACTGTTTTTT. Its translation: CASSQPELNEKLFF. J is TRBJ1-4 and V is TRBV5-4; no firm D call. This CDR3 is 14 amino acids long. The germline V gene has CDR1 SGHNT and CDR2 YYREEE (reference sequence). V lost 4 bases to trimming and J lost 5 bases, with 12 bases between them. Based on the CDR3 plus reference TRBV5-4 and TRBJ1-4, the full variable domain is ETGVTQSPTHLIKTRGQQVTLRCSSQSGHNTVSWYQQALGQGPQFIFQYYREEENGRGNFPPRFSGLQFPNYSSELNVNALELDDSALYLCASSQPELNEKLFFGSGTQLSVL.

J is TRBJ1-1 and V is TRBV5-6; D is unresolved. Deletions cut 0 bases from V and 5 bases from J, with 14 bases between. Germline CDR1 is SGHDT and CDR2 is YYEEEE. The CDR3 runs 15 residues. This CDR3 reads CASSLVTFTRTEAFF. For the CDR3, the DNA is TGTGCCAGCAGCTTGGTTACGTTTACAAGGACTGAAGCTTTCTTT.

This rearrangement joins TRBV30 to TRBJ2-7, with 8 bases fitting TRBD1. Germline-derived CDR1 and CDR2 are GTSNPN and SVGIG (reference sequence). J lost 1 base, V lost 0 bases, and 8 bases had no gene match. This CDR3 spans 16 amino acids. The CDR3 is CAWSVRTRDRSYEQYF. CDR3 DNA sequence: TGTGCCTGGAGTGTACGAACCCGGGACAGGTCCTACGAGCAGTACTTC. Combining the CDR3 with reference TRBV30 and TRBJ2-7 gives the whole variable domain SQTIHQWPATLVQPVGSPLSLECTVEGTSNPNLYWYRQAAGRGLQLLFYSVGIGQISSEVPQNLSASRPQDRQFILSSKKLLLSDSGFYLCAWSVRTRDRSYEQYFGPGTRLTVT.

This clone is medium-sized. The V gene is TRBV11-2, the J gene TRBJ2-5; D possibly corresponds to TRBD2 (5 bases). Germline lookup yields CDR1 SGHAT and CDR2 FQNNGV. V was cut by 5 bases and J by 1 base, with 17 bases left in between. CDR3 length: 16 residues. The DNA of the CDR3 is TGTGCCAGCAGCCCCATTGGGAGATCGGGCCAAGAGACCCAGTACTTC. Its translation is CASSPIGRSGQETQYF.

The table lists this clone with a count of one. The genes are TRBV28 and TRBJ1-2; 9 positions match TRBD1. CDR1 and CDR2 from the germline V gene are MDHEN and SYDVKM. The CDR3 totals 17 residues. V was pared by 5 bases and J by 4 bases, with 14 bases of the junction left unmatched. The CDR3 nucleotides are TGTGCCAGCAGTCTAGGGGGACAGGGCCTTACGGGCTATGGCTACACCTTC. This translates into CASSLGGQGLTGYGYTF.

Only a few counts were recorded for this clone. V usage is TRBV5-1 and J usage is TRBJ2-5; D remains ambiguous. Germline V gene sequence: CDR1 SGHRS, CDR2 YFSETQ. V lost 2 bases to trimming and J lost 0 bases, with 8 bases between them. The CDR3 length is 14 residues. Here the CDR3 reads CASSFKTDQETQYF. The CDR3 nucleotides read TGCGCCAGCAGCTTTAAGACGGACCAAGAGACCCAGTACTTC.